The TCR beta chain described here comes from a study of identical twins. TCRdb re-derived calls from the 5' RACE reads in MiXCR, one entry per CDR3 protein. This table holds a few hundred thousand distinct CDR3 sequences, 20% to 30% found once. Turning to this clonotype: One junction end does not reproduce the germline sequence, and a read error may be involved.

Per germline, CDR1 DFQATT and CDR2 SNEGSKA (reference sequence). The CDR3 spans 17 residues. These data are also associated with another study on T cells expressing NK-cell markers.

This sequence was found in a woman under 30 in good health. This sequence joins TRBV20-1 and TRBJ2-1; 14 bases map to TRBD2. Specimen: CD4+ T cells sorted from blood. For the CDR3, the DNA is TGCTGTGCTATGGGGCAGGGGAGACTAGCGGGAGGGTATGAGCAGTTCTTC. The encoded protein is CCAMGQGRLAGGYEQFF.